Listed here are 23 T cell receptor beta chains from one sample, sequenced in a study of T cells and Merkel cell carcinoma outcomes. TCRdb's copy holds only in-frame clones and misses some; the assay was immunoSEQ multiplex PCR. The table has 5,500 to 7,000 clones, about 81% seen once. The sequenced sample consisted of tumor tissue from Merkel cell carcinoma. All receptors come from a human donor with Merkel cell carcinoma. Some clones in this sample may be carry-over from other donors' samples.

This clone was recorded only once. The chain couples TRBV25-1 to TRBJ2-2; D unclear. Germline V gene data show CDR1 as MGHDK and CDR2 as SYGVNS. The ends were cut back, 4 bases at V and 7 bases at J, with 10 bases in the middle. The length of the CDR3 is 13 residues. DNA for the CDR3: TGTGCCAGCAGTGTTAGGAAGGGCGGGGAGCTGTTTTTT. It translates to CASSVRKGGELFF. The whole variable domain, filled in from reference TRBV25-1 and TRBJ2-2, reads EADIYQTPRYLVIGTGKKITLECSQTMGHDKMYWYQQDPGMELHLIHYSYGVNSTEKGDLSSESTVSRIRTEHFPLTLESARPSHTSQYLCASSVRKGGELFFGEGSRLTVL.

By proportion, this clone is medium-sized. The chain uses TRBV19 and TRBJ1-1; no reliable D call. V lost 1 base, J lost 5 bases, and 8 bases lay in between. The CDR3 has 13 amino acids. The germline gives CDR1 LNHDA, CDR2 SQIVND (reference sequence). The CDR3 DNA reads TGTGCCAGTAGTATAGGGTTGTGGACTGAAGCTTTCTTT. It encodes CASSIGLWTEAFF.

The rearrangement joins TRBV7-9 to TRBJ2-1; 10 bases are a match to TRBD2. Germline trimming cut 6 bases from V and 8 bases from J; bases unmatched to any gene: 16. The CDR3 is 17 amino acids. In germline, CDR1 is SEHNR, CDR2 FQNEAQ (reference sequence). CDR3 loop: CASSFYTSGVPLDEQFF. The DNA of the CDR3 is TGTGCCAGCAGTTTTTATACTAGCGGGGTTCCGCTTGATGAGCAGTTCTTC. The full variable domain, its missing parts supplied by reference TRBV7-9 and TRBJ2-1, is DTGVSQNPRHKITKRGQNVTFRCDPISEHNRLYWYRQTLGQGPEFLTYFQNEAQLEKSRLLSDRFSAERPKGSFSTLEIQRTEQGDSAMYLCASSFYTSGVPLDEQFFGPGTRLTVL.

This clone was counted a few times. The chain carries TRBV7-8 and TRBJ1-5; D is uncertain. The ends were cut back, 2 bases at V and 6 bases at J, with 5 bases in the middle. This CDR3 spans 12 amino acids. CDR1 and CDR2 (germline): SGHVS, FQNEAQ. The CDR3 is CASSLLVQPQHF. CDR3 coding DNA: TGTGCCAGCAGCTTACTAGTTCAGCCCCAGCATTTT.

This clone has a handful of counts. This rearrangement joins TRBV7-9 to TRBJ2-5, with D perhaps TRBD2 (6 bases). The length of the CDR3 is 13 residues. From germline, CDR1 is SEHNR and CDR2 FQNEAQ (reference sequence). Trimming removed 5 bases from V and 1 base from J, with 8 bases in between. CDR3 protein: CASSRGTQETQYF. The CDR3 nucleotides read TGTGCCAGCAGCCGCGGGACCCAAGAGACCCAGTACTTC.

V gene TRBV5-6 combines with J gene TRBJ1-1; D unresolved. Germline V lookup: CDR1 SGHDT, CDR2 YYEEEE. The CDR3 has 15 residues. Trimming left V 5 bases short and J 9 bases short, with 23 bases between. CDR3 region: CASRTAGLTPRKAFF. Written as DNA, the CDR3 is TGTGCCAGCAGAACAGCAGGCCTTACCCCGCGAAAAGCTTTCTTT.

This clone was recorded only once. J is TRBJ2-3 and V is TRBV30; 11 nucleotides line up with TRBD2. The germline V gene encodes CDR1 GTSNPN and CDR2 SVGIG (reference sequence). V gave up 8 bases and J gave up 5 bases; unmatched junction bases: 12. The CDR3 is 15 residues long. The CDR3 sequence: CARGATSGKVDTQYF. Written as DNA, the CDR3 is TGTGCCCGAGGGGCGACTAGCGGGAAGGTAGATACGCAGTATTTT.

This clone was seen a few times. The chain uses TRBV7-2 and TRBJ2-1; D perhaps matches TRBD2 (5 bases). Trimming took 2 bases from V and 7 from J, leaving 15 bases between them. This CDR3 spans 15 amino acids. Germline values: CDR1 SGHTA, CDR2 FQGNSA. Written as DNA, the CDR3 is TGTGCCAGCAGCTTAAGTCTAGCCGGTGCAAATGAGCAGTTCTTC. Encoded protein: CASSLSLAGANEQFF.

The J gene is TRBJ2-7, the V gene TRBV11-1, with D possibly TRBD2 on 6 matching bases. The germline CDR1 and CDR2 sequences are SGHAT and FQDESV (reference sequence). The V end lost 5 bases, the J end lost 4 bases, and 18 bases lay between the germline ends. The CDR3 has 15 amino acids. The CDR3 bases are TGTGCCAGCAGCATAGGATGGGGAGGCTGGTACGAGCAGTACTTC. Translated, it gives CASSIGWGGWYEQYF.

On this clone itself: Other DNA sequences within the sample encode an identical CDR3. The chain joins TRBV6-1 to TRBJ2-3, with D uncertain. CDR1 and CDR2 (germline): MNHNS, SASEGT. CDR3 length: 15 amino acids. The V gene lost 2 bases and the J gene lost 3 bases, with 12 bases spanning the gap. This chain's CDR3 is CASSENPHITDTQYF. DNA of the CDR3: TGTGCCAGCAGTGAAAACCCCCATATAACAGATACGCAGTATTTT.

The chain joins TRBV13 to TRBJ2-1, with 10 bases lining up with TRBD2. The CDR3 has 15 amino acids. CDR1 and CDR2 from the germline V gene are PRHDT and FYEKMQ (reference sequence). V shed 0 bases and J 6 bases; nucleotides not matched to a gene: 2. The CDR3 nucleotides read TGTGCCAGCAGCTTAGGACTAGCGGGGCCCAATGAGCAGTTCTTC. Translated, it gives CASSLGLAGPNEQFF.

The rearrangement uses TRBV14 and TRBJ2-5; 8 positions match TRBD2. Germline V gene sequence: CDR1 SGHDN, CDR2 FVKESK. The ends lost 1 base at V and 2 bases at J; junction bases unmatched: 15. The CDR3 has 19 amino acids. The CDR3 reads CASSQVPSGRGWDQETQYF. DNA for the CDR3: TGTGCCAGCAGCCAAGTCCCTAGCGGGCGAGGGTGGGATCAAGAGACCCAGTACTTC.

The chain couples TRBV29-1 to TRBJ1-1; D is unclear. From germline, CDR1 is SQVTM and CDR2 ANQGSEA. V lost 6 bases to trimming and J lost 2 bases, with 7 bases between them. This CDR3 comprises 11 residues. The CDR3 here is CSVLHNTEAFF. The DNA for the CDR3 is TGCAGCGTATTACACAACACTGAAGCTTTCTTT.

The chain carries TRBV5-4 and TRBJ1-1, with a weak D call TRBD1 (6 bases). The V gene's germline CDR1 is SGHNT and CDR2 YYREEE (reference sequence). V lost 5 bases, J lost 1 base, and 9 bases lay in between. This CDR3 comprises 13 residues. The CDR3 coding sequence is TGTGCCAGCAGACGACAGGCGAACACTGAAGCTTTCTTT. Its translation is CASRRQANTEAFF.

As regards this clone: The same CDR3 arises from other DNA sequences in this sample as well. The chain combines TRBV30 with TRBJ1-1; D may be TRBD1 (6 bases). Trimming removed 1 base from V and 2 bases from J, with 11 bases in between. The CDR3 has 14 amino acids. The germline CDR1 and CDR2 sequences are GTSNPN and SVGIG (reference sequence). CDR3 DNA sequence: TGTGCCTGGAGTGCCTCCAGGGGAAACACTGAAGCTTTCTTT. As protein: CAWSASRGNTEAFF.

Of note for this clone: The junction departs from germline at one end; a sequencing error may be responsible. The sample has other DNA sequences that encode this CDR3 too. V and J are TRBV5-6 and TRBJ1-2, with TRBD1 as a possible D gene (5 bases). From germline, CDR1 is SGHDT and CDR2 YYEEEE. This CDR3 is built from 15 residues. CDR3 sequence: CASSLLTGGGYGYTF. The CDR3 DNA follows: TGTGCCAGCAGCTTGCTCACCGGGGGAGGGTATGGCTATACCTTC.

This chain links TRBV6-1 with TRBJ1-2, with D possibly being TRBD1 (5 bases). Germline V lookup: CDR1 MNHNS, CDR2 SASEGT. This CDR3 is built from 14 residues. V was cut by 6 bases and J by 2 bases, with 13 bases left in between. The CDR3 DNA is TGTGCCAGCAGGGGACTTCTTGGAAACTATGGCTACACCTTC. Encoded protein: CASRGLLGNYGYTF.

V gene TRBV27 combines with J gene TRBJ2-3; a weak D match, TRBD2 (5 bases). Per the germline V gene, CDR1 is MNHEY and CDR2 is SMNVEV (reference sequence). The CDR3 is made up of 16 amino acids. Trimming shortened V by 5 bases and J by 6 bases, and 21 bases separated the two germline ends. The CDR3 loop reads CASSPARGPPRDTQYF. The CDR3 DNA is TGTGCCAGCAGTCCCGCCCGCGGGCCACCGCGGGATACGCAGTATTTT.

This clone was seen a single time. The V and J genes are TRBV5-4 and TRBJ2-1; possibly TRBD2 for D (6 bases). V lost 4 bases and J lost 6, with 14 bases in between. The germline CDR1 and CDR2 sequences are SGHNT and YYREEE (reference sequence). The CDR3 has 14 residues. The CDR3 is CASSLLASGNEQFF. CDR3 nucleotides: TGTGCCAGCAGCCTCCTAGCGTCTGGCAATGAGCAGTTCTTC.

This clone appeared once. Here the CDR3 reads CASSFGRTGVSYEQYF. DNA for the CDR3: TGCGCCAGCAGCTTTGGGAGGACAGGGGTATCCTACGAGCAGTACTTC. The chain uses TRBV5-1 and TRBJ2-7, with 9 bases that match TRBD1. Germline V gives CDR1 SGHRS, CDR2 YFSETQ. V shed 2 bases and J 1 base; nucleotides not matched to a gene: 7. The CDR3 totals 16 residues.

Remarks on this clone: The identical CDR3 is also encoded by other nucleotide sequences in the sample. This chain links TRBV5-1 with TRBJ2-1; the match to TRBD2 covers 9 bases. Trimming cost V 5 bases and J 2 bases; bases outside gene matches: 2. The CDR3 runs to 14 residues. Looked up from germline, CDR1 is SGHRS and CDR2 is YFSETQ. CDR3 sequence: CASSRTSAYNEQFF. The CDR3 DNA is TGCGCCAGCAGTCGGACTAGCGCCTACAATGAGCAGTTCTTC.

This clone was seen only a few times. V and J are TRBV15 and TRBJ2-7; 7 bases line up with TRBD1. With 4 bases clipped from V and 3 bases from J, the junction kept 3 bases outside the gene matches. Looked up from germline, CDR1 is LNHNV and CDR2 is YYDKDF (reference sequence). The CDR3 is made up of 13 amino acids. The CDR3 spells CATSTWTGYEQYF. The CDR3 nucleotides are TGTGCCACCAGCACTTGGACAGGCTACGAGCAGTACTTC.

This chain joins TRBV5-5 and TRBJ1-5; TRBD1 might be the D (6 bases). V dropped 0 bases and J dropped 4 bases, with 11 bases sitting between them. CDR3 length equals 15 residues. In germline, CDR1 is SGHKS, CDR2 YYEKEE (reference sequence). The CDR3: CASSLVIRGNQPQHF. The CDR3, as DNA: TGTGCCAGCAGCTTGGTCATCAGGGGAAATCAGCCCCAGCATTTT.